The entry that follows covers one T cell receptor beta chain sequence. Germline CDR1 reads LGHDT; CDR2 reads YNNKEL (reference sequence). The CDR3 contains 13 residues. The germline V and J ends were trimmed by 4 bases and 1 base, with 4 bases remaining between them. Amplification of TCR beta CDR3 regions used RNA as the template. HTBI primers were used for first-round RT-PCR of the TCR CDR3. TCRdb ran MiXCR on the multiplex PCR reads and lists one entry per CDR3 protein. Here the sample spans fewer than 900,000 distinct CDR3 sequences, 15% to 20% being singletons. The sample is drawn from a study of T cells in Graves' hyperthyroidism and ophthalmopathy.

The specimen sequenced was blood. The receptor comes from a woman between 50 and 59 years old with Graves' hyperthyroidism that later progressed to Graves' ophthalmopathy. The chain combines TRBV3-1 with TRBJ1-4; D ambiguous. CDR3 DNA sequence: TGTGCCAGCAGCCGAGAAACTAATGAAAAACTGTTTTTT. Residues: CASSRETNEKLFF.